The TCR beta chain under discussion was sequenced for a study of identical twins. Each CDR3 protein is one row after TCRdb ran MiXCR on the 5' RACE reads. The sample yields about 240,000 distinct CDR3 sequences, 10% to 15% seen once. The CDR3 consists of 11 residues. Germline assignment: CDR1 MNHNY and CDR2 SVGAGI (reference sequence). Trimming pared 7 bases from V and 7 bases from J, leaving 7 bases between. The table lists this clonotype with a few counts. These data are also associated with another study on yellow fever vaccine responses in identical twins.

The gene calls are TRBV6-6 and TRBJ2-2; no reliable D call. The receptor was isolated from a woman aged 18-30 years in good health. The sequenced material came from memory (CD45RO+) T cells sorted from blood. CDR3 bases: TGTGCCAGCACTCTGAACGGGGAGCTGTTTTTT. It specifies CASTLNGELFF.